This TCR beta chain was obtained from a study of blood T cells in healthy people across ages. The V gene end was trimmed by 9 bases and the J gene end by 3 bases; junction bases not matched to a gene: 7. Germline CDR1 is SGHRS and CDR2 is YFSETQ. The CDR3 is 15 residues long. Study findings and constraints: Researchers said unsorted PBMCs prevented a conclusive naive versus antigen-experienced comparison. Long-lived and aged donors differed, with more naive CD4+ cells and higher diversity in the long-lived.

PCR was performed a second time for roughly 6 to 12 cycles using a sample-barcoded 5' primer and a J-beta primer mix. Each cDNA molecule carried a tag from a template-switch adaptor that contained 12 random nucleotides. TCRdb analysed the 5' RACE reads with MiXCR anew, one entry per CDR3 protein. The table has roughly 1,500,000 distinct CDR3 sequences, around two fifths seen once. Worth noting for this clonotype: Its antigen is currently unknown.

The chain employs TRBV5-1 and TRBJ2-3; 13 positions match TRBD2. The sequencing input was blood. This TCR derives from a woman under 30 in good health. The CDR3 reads CATRLAGGGTDTQYF. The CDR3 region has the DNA TGCGCCACCCGACTAGCGGGGGGCGGTACAGATACGCAGTATTTT.